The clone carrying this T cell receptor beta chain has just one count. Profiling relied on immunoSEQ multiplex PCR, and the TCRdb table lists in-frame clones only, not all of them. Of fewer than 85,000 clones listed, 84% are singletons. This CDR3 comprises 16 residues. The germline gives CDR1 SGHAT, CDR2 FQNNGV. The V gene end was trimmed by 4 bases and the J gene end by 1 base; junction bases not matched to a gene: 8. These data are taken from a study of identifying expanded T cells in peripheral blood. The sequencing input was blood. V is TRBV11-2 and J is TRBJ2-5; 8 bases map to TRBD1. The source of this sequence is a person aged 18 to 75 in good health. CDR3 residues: CASSSRTGRVQETQYF. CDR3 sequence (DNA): TGTGCCAGCAGCTCGCGGACAGGGCGAGTCCAAGAGACCCAGTACTTC.